Below are 23 T cell receptor beta chains sequenced from a single sample in a study of T cell repertoires in cytomegalovirus infection. These TCRs are of unknown antigen specificity. Via MiXCR, TCRdb re-called the reads, giving one row per CDR3 protein. The sample has 830,000 or so distinct CDR3 sequences, around a third seen once; the top ten hold 12%. The starting material was cultured CD8+ T cells from PBMCs, obtained from culture after CMV antigen stimulation. All receptors come from a human donor in good health (CMV status not recorded). Some clones in this sample may be carry-over from other donors' samples.

The rearrangement uses TRBV20-1 and TRBJ1-4, with D unresolved. V was shortened by 1 base and J by 4 bases, with 13 bases between the two germline ends. Per the germline V gene, CDR1 is DFQATT and CDR2 is SNEGSKA (reference sequence). This CDR3 has 15 residues. The CDR3 bases are TGCAGTGCTAGAGGCTTCCGGGAGCGTAATGAAAAACTGTTTTTT. As protein: CSARGFRERNEKLFF.

The rearrangement uses TRBV7-9 and TRBJ1-1; D is ambiguous. The CDR3 runs to 13 residues. Germline loops: CDR1 SEHNR, CDR2 FQNEAQ (reference sequence). V lost 7 bases and J 8 bases, leaving 17 bases between the germline ends. This chain's CDR3 is CASIPEVDFEAFF. The CDR3, as DNA: TGTGCCAGCATCCCCGAAGTAGACTTCGAAGCTTTCTTT.

The chain employs TRBV13 and TRBJ1-1; possible D gene TRBD1, 6 bases. The V gene's germline CDR1 is PRHDT and CDR2 FYEKMQ (reference sequence). Trimming stripped 1 base from V and 4 bases from J, with 10 bases between. The CDR3 has 14 amino acids. CDR3 in DNA: TGTGCCAGCAGCTTAGAGGCCAGGGGCACTGAAGCTTTCTTT. This sequence encodes CASSLEARGTEAFF.

This clonotype was counted at least ten times. The chain has TRBV7-9 and TRBJ2-1, with TRBD2 identical over 11 bases. Unmatched junction bases numbered 9, after V lost 1 base and J lost 7 bases. This CDR3 region has 17 residues. CDR1 and CDR2 from the germline V gene are SEHNR and FQNEAQ (reference sequence). CDR3 bases: TGTGCCAGCAGCTTAGGTAGCGGGGGGGCCAGGTGGAATGAGCAGTTCTTC. Protein sequence: CASSLGSGGARWNEQFF. Full variable domain (outside the CDR3, taken from reference TRBV7-9 and TRBJ2-1): DTGVSQNPRHKITKRGQNVTFRCDPISEHNRLYWYRQTLGQGPEFLTYFQNEAQLEKSRLLSDRFSAERPKGSFSTLEIQRTEQGDSAMYLCASSLGSGGARWNEQFFGPGTRLTVL.

This clonotype was seen more than once but under ten times. The chain combines TRBV5-1 with TRBJ2-1; possibly TRBD1 or TRBD2 for D (5 bases each). Per the germline V gene, CDR1 is SGHRS and CDR2 is YFSETQ. The CDR3 runs 15 residues. V was trimmed by 1 base and J by 5 bases, leaving 13 bases between them. CDR3 amino acids: CASSLSRDVDNEQFF. CDR3 nucleotides: TGCGCCAGCAGCTTGAGCAGGGACGTCGACAATGAGCAGTTCTTC.

CDR3 nucleotides: TGTGCCAACAGCCTCGACAGGGGGGGAGAGACCCAGTACTTC. Residues: CANSLDRGGETQYF. V is TRBV28 and J is TRBJ2-5, with TRBD1 matching 9 bases. This CDR3 spans 14 amino acids. CDR1 MDHEN and CDR2 SYDVKM come from the germline V gene. The V gene end was trimmed by 10 bases and the J gene end by 4 bases; junction bases not matched to a gene: 10.

CDR3 residues: CASSQREGGFYEQYF. The CDR3 DNA reads TGCGCCAGCAGCCAACGGGAAGGAGGATTCTACGAGCAGTACTTC. V is TRBV4-1 and J is TRBJ2-7; tentatively, D is TRBD2 (5 bases). V dropped 2 bases and J dropped 3 bases, with 14 bases sitting between them. Germline CDR1 and CDR2: MGHRA and YSYEKL. The CDR3 totals 15 residues.

In the case of this clonotype: The germline gene is not matched at one end of the junction; a read error may be the cause. The chain uses TRBV4-1 and TRBJ1-6; D call uncertain. Germline assignment: CDR1 MGHRA and CDR2 YSYEKL. The CDR3 contains 17 residues. The CDR3 sequence: CASSQDRRSRKGSPLHF. The CDR3 DNA reads TGTGCCAGCAGCCAAGATCGTCGAAGTCGGAAGGGTTCACCCCTCCACTTT.

The chain is built from TRBV7-9 and TRBJ2-7; 7 nucleotides match TRBD1. The CDR3 spans 14 residues. With V trimmed by 1 base and J by 6 bases, 6 bases remained unmatched. The germline gives CDR1 SEHNR, CDR2 FQNEAQ (reference sequence). The CDR3 bases are TGTGCCAGCAGCTTAGTACAATACAGGGGCGAGCAGTACGTC. It yields the protein CASSLVQYRGEQYV.

This clonotype was counted a few times. This chain links TRBV23-1 with TRBJ2-7; tentatively, D is TRBD2 (7 bases). Being an ORF, TRBV23-1 has a function that is uncertain. This CDR3 is built from 14 residues. Trimming took 7 bases from V and 3 from J, leaving 16 bases between them. In nucleotides, the CDR3 is TGCGCCAGCACTCGAGGGGGGGCCCTCTACGAGCAGTACGTC. Protein: CASTRGGALYEQYV.

In this sample, this clonotype turned up a few times. The V and J genes are TRBV7-8 and TRBJ2-7, with TRBD2 matching over 7 bases. Trimming cost V 1 base and J 2 bases; bases outside gene matches: 5. The CDR3 has 15 amino acids. CDR1 and CDR2 from the germline V gene are SGHVS and FQNEAQ. The CDR3 loop reads CASSLEGTMTYEQYF. The CDR3, as DNA: TGTGCCAGCAGCTTAGAAGGGACTATGACCTACGAGCAGTACTTC.

This clonotype was counted between two and nine times. The rearrangement joins TRBV11-2 to TRBJ2-5; D may correspond to TRBD1 or TRBD2 (5 bases each). V lost 1 base and J 7 bases, leaving 7 bases between the germline ends. CDR1 and CDR2 (germline): SGHAT, FQNNGV. CDR3 length: 12 residues. CDR3 DNA: TGTGCCAGCAGCTTAGGAGGGGCGACCCAGTACTTC. Amino acid sequence: CASSLGGATQYF. The whole variable domain, filled in from reference TRBV11-2 and TRBJ2-5, reads EAGVAQSPRYKIIEKRQSVAFWCNPISGHATLYWYQQILGQGPKLLIQFQNNGVVDDSQLPKDRFSAERLKGVDSTLKIQPAKLEDSAVYLCASSLGGATQYFGPGTRLLVL.

The CDR3 DNA is TGTGCCAGCAGTTCGCTCAGGGGGCTAGGCACTGAAGCTTTCTTT. This translates into CASSSLRGLGTEAFF. The chain has TRBV27 and TRBJ1-1; TRBD1 agrees at 8 bases. Per germline, CDR1 MNHEY and CDR2 SMNVEV (reference sequence). The CDR3 is 15 amino acids. With V trimmed by 4 bases and J by 4 bases, 8 bases remained unmatched.

The table lists this clonotype with a few counts. The chain carries TRBV6-2 or TRBV6-3 and TRBJ2-7; D gene ambiguous. V gave up 3 bases and J gave up 0 bases, with 12 bases separating them. The CDR3 is 15 amino acids. Germline V lookup: CDR1 MNHEY, CDR2 SVGEGT. This CDR3 reads CASSYGRISSYEQYV. DNA of the CDR3: TGTGCCAGCAGTTATGGCAGGATCAGCTCCTACGAGCAGTACGTC.

The rearrangement joins TRBV7-9 to TRBJ1-2; no clear D. Trimming cost V 4 bases and J 7 bases, with 16 bases left between them. The CDR3 loop spans 14 amino acids. The V gene's germline CDR1 is SEHNR and CDR2 FQNEAQ (reference sequence). The CDR3 sequence is CASSSNPGGGGYTF. DNA for the CDR3: TGTGCCAGCAGCTCGAACCCTGGTGGCGGTGGCTACACCTTC.

This clonotype was counted a few times. This chain joins TRBV12-3 or TRBV12-4 and TRBJ2-7; unclear D gene. The V end lost 6 bases, the J end lost 5 bases, and 14 bases lay between the germline ends. The CDR3 is 13 amino acids. Here the CDR3 DNA reads TGTGCCAGCAGCCCCTCCGGTACTAACGAGCAGTACGTC. Translation: CASSPSGTNEQYV.

V usage is TRBV28 and J usage is TRBJ1-1, with TRBD1 identical over 9 bases. The CDR3 consists of 15 residues. CDR1 and CDR2 (germline): MDHEN, SYDVKM. Unmatched junction bases numbered 5, after V lost 6 bases and J lost 0 bases. The CDR3 here is CASSTGTGMNTEAFF. The CDR3, as DNA: TGTGCCAGCAGCACAGGGACAGGGATGAACACTGAAGCTTTCTTT. The variable domain in full, completed from reference TRBV28 and TRBJ1-1, reads DVKVTQSSRYLVKRTGEKVFLECVQDMDHENMFWYRQDPGLGLRLIYFSYDVKMKEKGDIPEGYSVSREKKERFSLILESASTNQTSMYLCASSTGTGMNTEAFFGQGTRLTVV.

This rearrangement joins TRBV6-6 to TRBJ1-2, with D uncertain. Germline values: CDR1 MNHNY, CDR2 SVGAGI (reference sequence). This CDR3 has 19 amino acids. Trimming shortened V by 0 bases and J by 1 base, and 21 bases separated the two germline ends. As DNA, the CDR3 is TGTGCCAGCAGTTACTCGATGAACGGAGAGATTCTATTTAACTATGGCTACACCTTC. Translated, it gives CASSYSMNGEILFNYGYTF.

The V gene is TRBV25-1, the J gene TRBJ1-1, with no clear D. The V gene lost 8 bases and the J gene lost 1 base, with 17 bases spanning the gap. CDR3 length: 15 residues. The germline V gene encodes CDR1 MGHDK and CDR2 SYGVNS. The DNA for the CDR3 is TGTGCCAGCCAGTCCCTAGACAACCCGAACACTGAAGCTTTCTTT. As protein: CASQSLDNPNTEAFF. The full variable domain, in which reference TRBV25-1 and TRBJ1-1 provide the parts outside the CDR3, is EADIYQTPRYLVIGTGKKITLECSQTMGHDKMYWYQQDPGMELHLIHYSYGVNSTEKGDLSSESTVSRIRTEHFPLTLESARPSHTSQYLCASQSLDNPNTEAFFGQGTRLTVV.

The V call is TRBV15, the J call TRBJ2-1, with 10 bases lining up with TRBD2. Germline assignment: CDR1 LNHNV and CDR2 YYDKDF (reference sequence). Trimming removed 0 bases from V and 4 bases from J; junction bases left unmatched: 9. There are 18 residues in the CDR3. For the CDR3, the DNA is TGTGCCACCAGCAGAGAGGGTAGCGGGGGGTCAAAATACAATGAGCAGTTCTTC. It translates to CATSREGSGGSKYNEQFF.

This clonotype was seen only a few times. The gene calls are TRBV19 and TRBJ1-6; D might be TRBD1 (6 bases). The germline V gene has CDR1 LNHDA and CDR2 SQIVND (reference sequence). The V gene lost 8 bases and the J gene lost 3 bases, with 14 bases spanning the gap. The length of the CDR3 is 15 residues. The CDR3 DNA reads as TGTGCCAGTTCGTCGGACAGCCTCTATAATTCACCCCTCCACTTT. Translation gives CASSSDSLYNSPLHF.

In its sample, this clonotype was seen once. This rearrangement joins TRBV7-9 to TRBJ2-1; 7 bases fit TRBD1. Trimming took 5 bases from V and 4 from J; bases not matched to a gene: 14. The CDR3 totals 17 residues. Germline V gene data show CDR1 as SEHNR and CDR2 as FQNEAQ (reference sequence). In nucleotides, the CDR3 is TGTGCCAGCAGCAACACAGGGGATTCCCATAGGTACAATGAGCAGTTCTTC. It translates to CASSNTGDSHRYNEQFF.

This clonotype came up a few times. The rearrangement links TRBV6-6 to TRBJ2-3; 10 bases match TRBD1. The J segment lost 5 bases and the V segment lost 2 bases, leaving 7 bases of the junction unmatched. The germline gives CDR1 MNHNY, CDR2 SVGAGI (reference sequence). CDR3 length equals 16 residues. The DNA of the CDR3 is TGTGCCAGCAGTTACCCTACGGACAGGGGGATAGATACGCAGTATTTT. Its translation: CASSYPTDRGIDTQYF.